This T cell receptor beta chain stems from a study of blood T cell repertoires in COVID-19. CDR3 length: 18 amino acids. The J segment lost 1 base and the V segment lost 4 bases, leaving 11 bases of the junction unmatched. CDR1 and CDR2 from the germline V gene are SGHRS and YFSETQ. Researchers sorted participants into cohorts using their self-reported clinical history. Per the original methods: Estimates of nucleated cell counts were drawn from the amplification of reference gene primers. Sequenced by immunoSEQ multiplex PCR; TCRdb stores in-frame clones only, minus some. That table supplies the V and J calls and clone size; D and trimming were determined from the DNA. This table holds about 390,000 clones, 80% to 90% found once.

Sequenced: PBMCs or T cells enriched from blood (not recorded which). This TCR came from a woman aged 45-65 years who had recovered from COVID-19. The rearrangement links TRBV5-1 to TRBJ1-3; TRBD1 matches at 10 bases. The CDR3 DNA reads TGCGCCAGCAGCGAACGGGACAGGGGATACCTTTCTGGAAACACCATATATTTT. As protein: CASSERDRGYLSGNTIYF.